The 13 T cell receptor beta chains below come from one sample, sequenced in a study of T cells in Graves' hyperthyroidism and ophthalmopathy. The TCR beta CDR3 regions underwent amplification using RNA transcripts as the source. TCR CDR3 regions were first amplified by RT-PCR with HTBI primers. TCRdb reanalysed the multiplex PCR reads using MiXCR and keeps one entry per CDR3 protein. The sample contains hundreds of thousands of distinct CDR3 sequences, 14% of which appear only once. Sequenced sample: blood. The receptors originated from a woman aged 18 to 35 with Graves' hyperthyroidism.

This clonotype was observed many times. The J gene is TRBJ2-7, the V gene TRBV28; D is unclear. CDR3 length: 17 residues. V shed 2 bases and J shed 0 bases, with 17 bases lying between them. From germline, CDR1 is MDHEN and CDR2 SYDVKM. CDR3 bases: TGTGCCAGCAGTTTAGTAGGTGGGTCTCTCAGCTCCTACGAGCAGTACTTC. Translation gives CASSLVGGSLSSYEQYF.

This clonotype was recorded at least ten times. The rearrangement joins TRBV2 to TRBJ2-5; 14 bases fit TRBD2. Looked up from germline, CDR1 is SNHLY and CDR2 is FYNNEI. Germline trimming cut 7 bases from V and 3 bases from J; bases unmatched to any gene: 4. The CDR3 runs 15 residues. The CDR3 nucleotides are TGTGCCAGCAATCCGGGACTAGCGGGAGAAGAGACCCAGTACTTC. Its protein is CASNPGLAGEETQYF.

This clonotype has a handful of counts. The CDR3 nucleotides read TGCGCCAGCAGCCAGAGGTGGGGGAGAGAGACCCAGTACTTC. Its translation is CASSQRWGRETQYF. The chain carries TRBV4-1 and TRBJ2-5; D assignment may be TRBD1 or TRBD2 (5 bases each). V was clipped by 3 bases and J by 4 bases, with 12 bases between them. Germline CDR1 is MGHRA and CDR2 is YSYEKL. The CDR3 runs 14 residues.

A few counts support this clonotype. The V gene is TRBV27, the J gene TRBJ1-4, with D perhaps matching TRBD1 (5 bases). This CDR3 contains 14 residues. CDR1 is MNHEY and CDR2 is SMNVEV in the germline V gene (reference sequence). Trimming pared 5 bases from V and 5 bases from J, leaving 12 bases between. CDR3 amino acids: CASSGPGRNEKLFF. The DNA of the CDR3 is TGTGCCAGCAGTGGACCGGGACGGAATGAAAAACTGTTTTTT.

This clonotype was seen repeatedly, ten times or more. This sequence joins TRBV6-1 and TRBJ2-7; D might be TRBD1 (5 bases). Trimming took 5 bases from V and 2 from J, leaving 13 bases between them. CDR3 length: 14 amino acids. Germline-derived CDR1 and CDR2 are MNHNS and SASEGT. The CDR3 DNA reads as TGTGCCAGCAGTAGCCCAGGGCGGACCTACGAGCAGTACTTC. It codes for CASSSPGRTYEQYF.

This clonotype was detected ten times or more. The CDR3 is CASSLGLAGDTQYF. The DNA of the CDR3 is TGTGCCAGCAGCTTAGGGCTAGCGGGAGATACGCAGTATTTT. V and J are TRBV27 and TRBJ2-3, with TRBD2 matching 8 bases. The CDR3 extends over 14 amino acids. Germline V gene lookup returns CDR1 MNHEY and CDR2 SMNVEV (reference sequence). V dropped 6 bases and J dropped 5; count of bases not matched to a gene: 7.

This clonotype was observed many times. The rearrangement links TRBV20-1 to TRBJ2-7, with TRBD1 identical over 9 bases. V gave up 3 bases and J gave up 1 base; unmatched junction bases: 7. Germline loops: CDR1 DFQATT, CDR2 SNEGSKA (reference sequence). The CDR3 consists of 15 residues. The CDR3 region has the DNA TGCAGTGCTAGGGGTCGGGACAGGGTTTCCTACGAGCAGTACTTC. It yields the protein CSARGRDRVSYEQYF.

This clonotype occurred a few times. The V and J genes are TRBV5-1 and TRBJ2-2; weak D call: TRBD1 (6 bases). The V end was cut by 0 bases, the J end by 4 bases, with 10 bases between. Germline loops: CDR1 SGHRS, CDR2 YFSETQ. This CDR3 is 15 amino acids long. The CDR3 spells CASSLVGAATGELFF. The CDR3 coding sequence is TGCGCCAGCAGCTTGGTGGGGGCCGCCACCGGGGAGCTGTTTTTT.

This clonotype was seen more than once but under ten times. The chain is built from TRBV7-9 and TRBJ1-1; D gene unclear. Germline CDR1 and CDR2: SEHNR and FQNEAQ (reference sequence). The CDR3 covers 15 residues. V gave up 4 bases and J gave up 3 bases, with 15 bases separating them. CDR3 loop: CASSSSIGEYTEAFF. In DNA, the CDR3 is TGTGCCAGCAGCTCCTCTATTGGGGAGTACACTGAAGCTTTCTTT. The whole variable domain, remainder taken from reference TRBV7-9 and TRBJ1-1, is DTGVSQNPRHKITKRGQNVTFRCDPISEHNRLYWYRQTLGQGPEFLTYFQNEAQLEKSRLLSDRFSAERPKGSFSTLEIQRTEQGDSAMYLCASSSSIGEYTEAFFGQGTRLTVV.

This clonotype was detected many times. The genes are TRBV3-1 and TRBJ2-3; D uncertain. Germline V lookup: CDR1 LGHDT, CDR2 YNNKEL (reference sequence). The CDR3 is 13 amino acids. The V gene lost 1 base and the J gene lost 4 bases, with 6 bases spanning the gap. The CDR3 loop reads CASSQAPSDTQYF. The CDR3 DNA is TGTGCCAGCAGCCAAGCTCCATCAGATACGCAGTATTTT.

In its sample, this clonotype was seen many times. This chain joins TRBV2 and TRBJ2-7, with 8 positions matching TRBD1. The junction had 12 bases not matched to a gene; V was cut back by 6 bases and J by 5 bases. Germline CDR1 reads SNHLY; CDR2 reads FYNNEI. This CDR3 region has 15 residues. The CDR3 coding sequence is TGTGCCAGCAGCGCCTCCGGGACAGGTTACGACGAGCAGTACTTC. This sequence encodes CASSASGTGYDEQYF.

This clonotype was recorded at least ten times. This chain links TRBV7-8 with TRBJ1-1; unclear D gene. Germline CDR1 is SGHVS and CDR2 is FQNEAQ. The CDR3 is made up of 13 amino acids. Trimming removed 5 bases at V and 3 bases at J, with 10 bases between. CDR3 protein: CASSHNLYTEAFF. The CDR3 region has the DNA TGTGCCAGCAGCCACAATCTTTACACTGAAGCTTTCTTT.

This clonotype was observed many times. This chain joins TRBV27 and TRBJ2-3; no firm D call. The CDR3 is made up of 11 amino acids. Germline lookup yields CDR1 MNHEY and CDR2 SMNVEV (reference sequence). Trimming took 7 bases from V and 6 from J, leaving 8 bases between them. CDR3 region: CASMRRDTQYF. CDR3 coding DNA: TGTGCCAGCATGCGCCGGGATACGCAGTATTTT.